One and the same sample provided the 4 T cell receptor beta chains below, sequenced in a study of early T cells in non-severe SARS-CoV-2 infection (dated by TCRdb to the early 2020s). The library was made by 5' RACE. Sequencing relied on a NextSeq 500. TCRdb passed the public sequencing reads through fastp at Q25 and MiXCR, retaining productive beta sequences. One record per CDR3 amino acid sequence lists the most common genes and DNA. Present in this sample are tens of thousands of distinct CDR3 sequences, about an eighth of which were seen just once. The ten largest clonotypes hold 4.5% to 7% of the sample. Sequencing used whole blood, obtained at baseline. The source is an adult who was a healthcare worker with PCR-confirmed SARS-CoV-2 infection or an uninfected control (not recorded which).

This chain connects TRBV18 to TRBJ1-6, with 10 bases aligning to TRBD1. The CDR3 is 17 residues long. Germline-derived CDR1 and CDR2 are KGHSH and LQKENI. V lost 2 bases to trimming and J lost 7 bases; unmatched junction nucleotides: 8. The CDR3 bases are TGTGCCAGCTCACCAATCCCCCCGGGACAGGGGAATTCACCCCTCCACTTT. Amino acid sequence: CASSPIPPGQGNSPLHF.

This clonotype was observed at least ten times. The gene calls are TRBV4-1 and TRBJ2-5, with D possibly matching TRBD2 (6 bases). Germline assignment: CDR1 MGHRA and CDR2 YSYEKL. V was pared by 0 bases and J by 1 base, with 12 bases between. This CDR3 is built from 16 residues. The CDR3 sequence is CASSQDTAGFQETQYF. The DNA for the CDR3 is TGCGCCAGCAGCCAAGATACGGCGGGGTTCCAAGAGACCCAGTACTTC.

The rearrangement joins TRBV6-2 or TRBV6-3 to TRBJ2-3, with D hard to call. Trimming pared 2 bases from V and 4 bases from J, leaving 4 bases between. The CDR3 sequence is 12 residues long. Germline CDR1 reads MNHEY; CDR2 reads SVGEGT. The CDR3 loop is CASSYRSDTQYF. CDR3 nucleotides: TGTGCCAGCAGTTACCGGTCAGATACGCAGTATTTT.

This clonotype was recorded many times. The gene calls are TRBV20-1 and TRBJ1-2; 9 bases match TRBD1. This CDR3 has 14 residues. CDR1 is DFQATT and CDR2 is SNEGSKA in the germline V gene (reference sequence). After removal of 4 bases from V and 4 bases from J, the junction contained 7 bases not matched to a gene. This chain's CDR3 is CSATGGQGSYGYTF. DNA of the CDR3: TGCAGTGCTACCGGGGGACAGGGAAGCTATGGCTACACCTTC.